This T cell receptor beta chain is drawn from a study of T cells after yellow fever vaccination. V shed 4 bases, J shed 11 bases, and the junction held 4 bases outside the gene matches. CDR3 size: 14 residues. CDR1 is KGHDR and CDR2 is SFDVKD in the germline V gene. One entry per CDR3 protein, called by TCRdb with MiXCR from the 5' RACE reads. The table lists approximately 550,000 distinct CDR3 sequences, approximately 13% of them singletons. The source of this sequence is a man aged 30 to 45 who received the YFV17D yellow fever vaccine. V usage is TRBV24-1 and J usage is TRBJ2-3, with TRBD2 matching over 14 bases. The sample here was PBMCs, taken on the day of the yellow fever booster vaccination. In nucleotides, the CDR3 is TGTGCCACCAGTGAGACCGGGACTAGCGGGAGGCAGTATTTT. This gives the protein CATSETGTSGRQYF.